Listed below are T cell receptor beta chains from one sample, sequenced in a study of cytomegalovirus exposure and HLA in healthy donors. TCRdb's copy holds only in-frame clones and misses some; the assay was immunoSEQ multiplex PCR. Found here are 150,000 to 200,000 clones, 75% to 80% of them singletons; the top ten hold approximately 3%. Sequencing used PBMCs. The receptors here all came from a woman aged 40 to 50 in good health and CMV-seronegative. Each CDR3 is given with its conserved first and last residue. Each record gives: J gene, D gene, clone size, V gene, CDR3 protein, CDR3 DNA. D genes are given only for firm matches. The listing skips clone size in some rows; elsewhere it reads once, few, many or a size class.

TRBJ2-3	TRBD2	NA	TRBV5-1	CASRALAGSDTQYF	TGCGCCAGCAGAGCTCTAGCGGGCTCAGATACGCAGTATTTT
TRBJ1-5	NA	NA	TRBV6-5	CASSYNQGYQPQHF	TGTGCCAGCAGTTACAACCAGGGCTATCAGCCCCAGCATTTT
TRBJ2-5	NA	NA	TRBV1	CTSSHRQGSQETQYF	TGCACCAGCAGCCACCGACAGGGCAGCCAAGAGACCCAGTACTTC
TRBJ1-1	NA	NA	TRBV29-1	CSVVGTEAFF	TGCAGCGTTGTCGGCACTGAAGCTTTCTTT
TRBJ2-3	NA	NA	TRBV29-1	CTGDLSGDTQYF	TGCACCGGCGACCTGTCGGGGGATACGCAGTATTTT
TRBJ1-1	NA	NA	TRBV6-1	CASSEIGTLNTEAFF	TGTGCCAGCAGTGAAATAGGGACATTGAACACTGAAGCTTTCTTT
TRBJ1-4	NA	NA	TRBV5-1	CASSLAAANEKLFF	TGCGCCAGCAGCTTGGCGGCGGCTAATGAAAAACTGTTTTTT
TRBJ1-5	TRBD1	NA	TRBV5-3	CARSFGTGIWQPQHF	TGTGCCAGAAGCTTCGGGACAGGGATCTGGCAGCCCCAGCATTTT
TRBJ1-3	NA	NA	TRBV19	CASSIRFPRVAGNTIYF	TGTGCCAGTAGTATAAGGTTCCCCAGGGTCGCTGGAAACACCATATATTTT
TRBJ2-7	TRBD1	NA	TRBV5-1	CASSKGTGATYEQYF	TGCGCCAGCAGCAAAGGGACAGGGGCCACCTACGAGCAGTACTTC
TRBJ2-7	TRBD1	NA	TRBV11-2	CASSYGTGSYEQYF	TGTGCCAGCAGCTACGGGACAGGGTCCTACGAGCAGTACTTC
TRBJ2-1	TRBD2	NA	TRBV7-2	CASSYQAGGPRNEQFF	TGTGCCAGCAGCTACCAAGCGGGGGGGCCGAGAAATGAGCAGTTCTTC
TRBJ2-3	TRBD2	NA	TRBV7-4	CASSYPSGVPTDTQYF	TGTGCCAGCAGCTATCCTAGCGGGGTGCCAACAGATACGCAGTATTTT
TRBJ1-2	NA	NA	TRBV2	CASQFAGRTNYGYTF	TGTGCCAGCCAGTTCGCGGGCAGAACTAACTATGGCTACACCTTC
TRBJ2-7	NA	NA	TRBV5-1	CASSSTTEEYF	TGCGCCAGCAGCTCGACGACAGAGGAGTACTTC
TRBJ2-1	TRBD1	once	TRBV7-6	CASSFVRGQGVNEQFF	TGTGCCAGCAGCTTTGTTCGGGGACAGGGGGTCAATGAGCAGTTCTTC
TRBJ2-5	TRBD2	NA	TRBV7-6	CASSLWALAGGQETQYF	TGTGCCAGCAGCTTATGGGCCTTAGCGGGGGGCCAAGAGACCCAGTACTTC
TRBJ2-3	NA	NA	TRBV5-4	CASSLPGSSTDTQYF	TGTGCCAGCAGCTTACCGGGGTCCAGCACAGATACGCAGTATTTT
TRBJ2-7	NA	NA	TRBV28	CASGKQSYEQYF	TGTGCCTCAGGAAAACAGTCCTACGAGCAGTACTTC
TRBJ1-1	TRBD1	few	TRBV11-2	CASSLTGAFTEAFF	TGTGCCAGCAGCCTGACAGGGGCATTCACTGAAGCTTTCTTT
TRBJ1-4	TRBD1	NA	TRBV7-2	CASNRQGINEKLFF	TGTGCCAGCAACCGACAGGGGATTAATGAAAAACTGTTTTTT
TRBJ2-3	NA	NA	TRBV7-3	CASSLVAEKSTDTQYF	TGTGCCAGCAGCTTAGTGGCAGAAAAATCCACAGATACGCAGTATTTT
TRBJ1-2	NA	NA	TRBV15	CATSRRSGWDYGYTF	TGTGCCACCAGCAGACGCTCAGGGTGGGACTATGGCTACACCTTC
TRBJ2-7	TRBD2	NA	TRBV7-9	CASSFRAGGPSEQYF	TGTGCCAGCAGCTTCCGGGCGGGGGGGCCAAGCGAGCAGTACTTC
TRBJ2-1	TRBD2	NA	TRBV7-3	CASSLDSGGENEQFF	TGTGCCAGCAGCCTTGATAGCGGGGGAGAAAATGAGCAGTTCTTC
TRBJ1-4	NA	NA	TRBV27	CASGNRATNEKLFF	TGTGCCAGCGGGAACAGGGCGACGAATGAAAAACTGTTTTTT
TRBJ2-7	TRBD2	NA	TRBV7-6	CASSLGDGGTYEQYF	TGTGCCAGCAGCTTAGGCGACGGGGGGACCTACGAGCAGTACTTC
TRBJ1-4	TRBD1	NA	TRBV2	CASRDRDRKLFF	TGTGCCAGTAGGGACAGGGACAGAAAACTGTTTTTT
TRBJ1-5	TRBD1	NA	TRBV2	CASSAQDRLKHF	TGTGCCAGCAGTGCCCAGGACAGGCTTAAGCATTTT
TRBJ2-7	NA	once	TRBV13	CASSDRGGGDYYEQYF	TGTGCCAGCAGCGACCGTGGGGGCGGGGACTACTACGAGCAGTACTTC
TRBJ1-6	NA	NA	TRBV12-2	CASRSRTGGVWYNSPLHF	TGTGCAAGTCGCTCCCGGACAGGGGGGGTTTGGTATAATTCACCCCTCCACTTT
TRBJ2-5	TRBD2	NA	TRBV5-5	CASSLWGTSGAPTTQYF	TGTGCCAGCAGCTTGTGGGGGACTAGCGGGGCCCCGACGACCCAGTACTTC
TRBJ1-1	NA	NA	TRBV9	CASSVRGENTEAFF	TGTGCCAGCAGCGTCAGGGGAGAGAACACTGAAGCTTTCTTT
TRBJ1-5	NA	NA	TRBV23-1	CAGTSPPPPDSNQPQHF	TGCGCCGGCACCAGTCCTCCCCCCCCCGATAGCAATCAGCCCCAGCATTTT
TRBJ1-5	TRBD1	NA	TRBV6-6	CASILTDRGSNQPQHF	TGTGCCAGCATTCTAACCGACAGGGGGAGCAATCAGCCCCAGCATTTT
TRBJ2-3	TRBD2	NA	TRBV10-1	CASRPSGGSTDTQYF	TGCGCCAGCAGGCCCAGCGGGGGAAGCACAGATACGCAGTATTTT